This T cell receptor beta chain was found in a study of blood T cell repertoires in COVID-19. The wider study: Collection of acute and convalescent COVID-19 samples took place in the United States, Italy and Spain. The analysed material was cDNA or gDNA that came from T cells, B-cell-depleted T cells, or PBMCs.

The V gene's germline CDR1 is MNHEY and CDR2 SVGEGT. V lost 4 bases to trimming and J lost 8 bases, with 9 bases between them. The CDR3 length is 12 residues. Methods used by the authors: From reference gene primer amplification, estimates of nucleated cell counts were derived. TCRdb's copy holds only in-frame clones and misses some; the assay was immunoSEQ multiplex PCR. That table supplies the V and J calls and clone size; D and trimming were determined from the DNA. The sample lists hundreds of thousands of clones, around 82% seen once, with roughly 7.6% in the top ten. The receptor was derived from a woman between 45 and 65 years old with acute or convalescent COVID-19. The chain links TRBV6-2 or TRBV6-3 to TRBJ2-1; perhaps TRBD1 as D (6 bases). The sample taken for sequencing was peripheral blood. The CDR3 bases are TGTGCCAGCAGTTCACAGGGATATGAGCAGTTCTTC. It is translated as CASSSQGYEQFF.